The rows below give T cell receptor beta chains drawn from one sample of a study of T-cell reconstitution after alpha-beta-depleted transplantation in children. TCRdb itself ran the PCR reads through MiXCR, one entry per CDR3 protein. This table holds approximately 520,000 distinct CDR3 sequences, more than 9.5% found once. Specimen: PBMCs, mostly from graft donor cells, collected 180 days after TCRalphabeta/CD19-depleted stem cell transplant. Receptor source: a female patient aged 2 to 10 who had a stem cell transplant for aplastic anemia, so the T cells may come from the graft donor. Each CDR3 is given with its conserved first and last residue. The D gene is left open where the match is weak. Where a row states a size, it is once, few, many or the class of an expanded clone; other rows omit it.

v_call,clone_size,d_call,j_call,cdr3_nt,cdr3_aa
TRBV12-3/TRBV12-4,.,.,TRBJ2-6,TGTGCCAGCAGTTTAATAGTGATGGGTCCTGGGGCCAACGGCCTGACTTTC,CASSLIVMGPGANGLTF
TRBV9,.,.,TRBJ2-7,TGTGCCAGCAGCGTAGCTTTGGGGGCCGCTTCCTACGAGCAGTACTTC,CASSVALGAASYEQYF
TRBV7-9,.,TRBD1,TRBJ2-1,TGTGCCAGCAGCTCGGACAGGGTTGAGCAGTTCTTC,CASSSDRVEQFF
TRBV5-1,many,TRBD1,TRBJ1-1,TGCGCCAGCAGCTTGGGGGACAGGAACACTGAAGCTTTCTTT,CASSLGDRNTEAFF
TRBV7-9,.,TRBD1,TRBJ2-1,TGTGCCAGCAGCTCCGGACAGGGGTTCTTC,CASSSGQGFF
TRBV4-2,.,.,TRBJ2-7,TGTGCCAGCAGCCAAGATTTGGGGGGCGCACTACTCTACGAGCAGTACTTC,CASSQDLGGALLYEQYF
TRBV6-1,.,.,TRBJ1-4,TGTGCCAGCAGTAAGGCGGGTCGGTCGACAGTTAATGAAAAACTGTTTTTT,CASSKAGRSTVNEKLFF
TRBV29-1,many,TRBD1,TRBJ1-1,TGCAGCGTCGTATCGACAGGGGGGAGCACTGAAGCTTTCTTT,CSVVSTGGSTEAFF
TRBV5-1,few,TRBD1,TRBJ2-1,TGCGCCAGCAGCTCAGCCGGGACAGGCGCCTACAATGAGCAGTTCTTC,CASSSAGTGAYNEQFF
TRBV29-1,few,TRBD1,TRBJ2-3,TGCAGCGGACACAGGGGGAGGGATACGCAGTATTTT,CSGHRGRDTQYF
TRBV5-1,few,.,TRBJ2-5,TGCGCCAGCAGCTTGGCCCGGCGAGGATCCAGGGAGACCCAGTACTTC,CASSLARRGSRETQYF
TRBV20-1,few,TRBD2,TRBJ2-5,TGCAGTGCCCGACTAGCGGGGGGGACCCAGTACTTC,CSARLAGGTQYF
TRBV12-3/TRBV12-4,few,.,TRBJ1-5,TGTGCCAGCACGAACAGAGGGAGTTACAGCAATCAGCCCCAGCATTTT,CASTNRGSYSNQPQHF
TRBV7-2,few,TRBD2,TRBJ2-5,TGTGCCAGCAGCTTTGGGCTAGCGGGAGGTAGGGGCGGGGAGACCCAGTACTTC,CASSFGLAGGRGGETQYF
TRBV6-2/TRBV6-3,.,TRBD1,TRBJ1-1,TGTGCCAGCACCGACAGGGACAACACTGAAGCTTTCTTT,CASTDRDNTEAFF
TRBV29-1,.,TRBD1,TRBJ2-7,TGCAGCGTTTCCGGGACAGGGAAATCCTCCTACGAGCAGTACTTC,CSVSGTGKSSYEQYF
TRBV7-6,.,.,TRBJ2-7,TGTGCCAGCAGCCCTGGCGACTCGAGCTCCTACGAGCAGTACTTC,CASSPGDSSSYEQYF
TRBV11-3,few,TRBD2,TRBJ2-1,TGTGCCAGCAGCCCCTGGACGGGAGGGAAGAATGAGCAGTTCTTC,CASSPWTGGKNEQFF
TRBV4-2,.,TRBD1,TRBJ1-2,TGTGCCAGCAGCCAAGAATGGGACAGAACTAACTATGGCTACACCTTC,CASSQEWDRTNYGYTF
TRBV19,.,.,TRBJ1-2,TGTGCCAGCAATCAACGCCTCCATGGCTACACCTTC,CASNQRLHGYTF
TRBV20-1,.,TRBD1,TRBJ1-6,TGCATTGCTGGACAGGGGGCGAATTCACCCCTCCACTTT,CIAGQGANSPLHF
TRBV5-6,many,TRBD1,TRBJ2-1,TGTGCCAGCACCCGACTGGGACAGGGCGGAGGCCAGTTCTTC,CASTRLGQGGGQFF
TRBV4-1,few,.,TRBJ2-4,TGCGCCAGCAGCCCGCCTTTAACCAAAAACATTCAGTACTTC,CASSPPLTKNIQYF
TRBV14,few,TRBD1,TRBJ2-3,TGTGCCAGCAGCCCCGGGACAGGGAGGTTGATAATCAGCACAGATACGCAGTATTTT,CASSPGTGRLIISTDTQYF
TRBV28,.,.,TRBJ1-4,TGTGCCAGCAGTTTTGGGCTCAGGGTTTTTACTAATGAAAAACTGTTTTTT,CASSFGLRVFTNEKLFF
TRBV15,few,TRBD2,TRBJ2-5,TGTGCCACCAGCAGAGATCGGCTAGCGGGGTACCAAGAGACCCAGTACTTC,CATSRDRLAGYQETQYF
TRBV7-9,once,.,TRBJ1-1,TGTGCCAGCAGCTCCCCGGCGGCCCTAAACACTGAAGCTTTCTTT,CASSSPAALNTEAFF
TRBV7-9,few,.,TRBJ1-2,TGTGCCAGCAGCTTTCAGACAGTGGACTATGGCTACACCTTC,CASSFQTVDYGYTF
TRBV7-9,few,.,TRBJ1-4,TGTGCCAGCAGCCCAGGGATTGGGAATGAAAAACTGTTTTTT,CASSPGIGNEKLFF
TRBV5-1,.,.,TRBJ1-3,TGCGCCAGCACCCCGGACCTTCCCTCTGGAAACACCATATATTTT,CASTPDLPSGNTIYF
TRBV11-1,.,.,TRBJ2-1,TGTGCCAGCAGCTTACCCGGGACTGCACTGAATGAGCAGTTCTTC,CASSLPGTALNEQFF
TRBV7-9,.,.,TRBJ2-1,TGTGCCAGCAGCTTGACAGTTTACAATGAGCAGTTCTTC,CASSLTVYNEQFF